This T cell receptor beta chain was found in a study of T-cell reconstitution after alpha-beta-depleted transplantation in children listed by TCRdb under 2016. Context from the whole study: The study quantitatively tracked T-cell immune reconstitution after TCRalphabeta/CD19-depleted allogeneic hematopoietic cell transplantation in children using TCR repertoire profiling.

Reading from cysteine to phenylalanine, the CDR3 counts 16 amino acids. Kept here is only the CDR3 DNA, which spans 48 bases and is read in frame from base 1. The germline V gene (reference sequence) specifies SEHNR as CDR1 and FQNEAQ as CDR2. V loses 5 bases at its end and J loses 7 bases; junction bases beyond the gene matches: 12. The library came from PCR. The sample was run on an Illumina HiSeq 2500. To normalize quantification of the TCRbeta repertoire, the TCR libraries were built with molecular barcoding that relied on unique molecular identifiers. In-frame beta chains were kept once TCRdb had trimmed the public reads at Q25 with fastp and called clones with MiXCR. Rows merge per CDR3 protein into single entries with the most common DNA and genes. In all, the sample holds around 340,000 distinct CDR3 sequences, and about 14% of those were seen once. The ten largest clonotypes hold about 3.9% of the sample.

This clonotype was recorded a few times. Its specific antigen is unknown. Per-base quality was not reported, and no clone a single base away is much larger than it. The source is a human donor who donated a stem cell graft to a child with Fanconi anemia. Sequenced material: PBMCs, taken from the stem cell graft. This sequence uses TRBV7-9 and TRBJ2-5; the junction holds 11 bases that match TRBD2. The nucleotides are TGTGCCAGCAGCCCAGGGACTAGCGGTACCTTAGGGACCCAGTACTTC. This codes for CASSPGTSGTLGTQYF.